A single sample is the source of the 29 T cell receptor beta chains below, sequenced in a study of metastatic and nonmetastatic thyroid tumors. Not a single patient had been given any form of treatment at any point before undergoing thyroid surgery. TCRdb re-called the PCR reads through MiXCR. The sample lists 5,500 or so clones, roughly a third occurring once. Source material: adjacent normal tissue. All receptors come from a male donor with papillary thyroid cancer or a benign thyroid nodule (not recorded which). Some clones in this sample may be carry-over from other donors' samples.

This clone was recorded a few times. V is TRBV28 and J is TRBJ1-1, with TRBD1 matching 8 bases. Germline lookup yields CDR1 MDHEN and CDR2 SYDVKM. CDR3 size: 16 residues. V lost 7 bases to trimming and J lost 3 bases; unmatched junction nucleotides: 13. CDR3 sequence (DNA): TGTGCCAGCACCGCACCAGGGGGCAAGGCGGACACTGAAGCTTTCTTT. Amino acid sequence: CASTAPGGKADTEAFF.

The chain employs TRBV11-1 and TRBJ1-1, with 7 bases fitting TRBD1. Per germline, CDR1 SGHAT and CDR2 FQDESV (reference sequence). CDR3 length equals 12 residues. Germline trimming cut 3 bases from V and 8 bases from J; bases unmatched to any gene: 3. Here the CDR3 DNA reads TGTGCCAGCAGCTTTGGGACAGCCGAAGCTTTCTTT. Amino acid sequence: CASSFGTAEAFF.

In this sample, this clone turned up a few times. The chain couples TRBV19 to TRBJ2-7, with 10 positions matching TRBD2. The CDR3 has 15 amino acids. Germline V CDR1 and CDR2: LNHDA, SQIVND (reference sequence). The junction had 7 bases not matched to a gene; V was cut back by 2 bases and J by 6 bases. The CDR3 is CASSIKRGGLSEQYF. The CDR3 DNA sequence: TGTGCCAGTAGTATAAAGCGGGGGGGTTTAAGCGAGCAGTACTTC.

The chain links TRBV6-1 to TRBJ1-5; 9 positions match TRBD1. Germline CDR1 and CDR2: MNHNS and SASEGT. The CDR3 has 14 residues. J gave up 11 bases and V 7 bases, and 12 bases lay outside the gene matches. In DNA form, the CDR3 reads TGTGCCAGCATGGGACAGGGTAACAAAGAGACCCAGCATTTT. It codes for CASMGQGNKETQHF.

In its sample, this clone was seen a few times. The genes are TRBV11-2 and TRBJ2-7; TRBD2 matches 10 bases. J lost 5 bases, V lost 4 bases, and 14 bases had no gene match. This CDR3 contains 17 residues. CDR1 and CDR2 from the germline V gene are SGHAT and FQNNGV. The CDR3 loop reads CASSSGAQGSGRHEQYF. The DNA of the CDR3 is TGTGCCAGCAGCTCAGGGGCCCAAGGTAGCGGGAGGCACGAGCAGTACTTC.

V gene TRBV20-1 combines with J gene TRBJ2-1; TRBD2 agrees at 8 bases. The CDR3 runs to 14 residues. V gave up 4 bases and J gave up 6 bases; unmatched junction bases: 8. Per the germline V gene, CDR1 is DFQATT and CDR2 is SNEGSKA (reference sequence). CDR3 in amino acids: CSAKSGRGGNEQFF. CDR3 DNA: TGCAGTGCTAAGAGCGGGAGAGGGGGCAATGAGCAGTTCTTC.

The chain has TRBV12-3 or TRBV12-4 and TRBJ2-7; 7 bases align to TRBD2. The CDR3 is 15 amino acids. Germline trimming cut 6 bases from V and 2 bases from J; bases unmatched to any gene: 10. The CDR3: CASRPGRAGAYEQYF. The CDR3 nucleotides are TGTGCCAGCAGGCCAGGGAGGGCGGGCGCCTACGAGCAGTACTTC.

The V gene is TRBV6-5, the J gene TRBJ2-3; a possible D gene is TRBD2 (5 bases). The CDR3 spans 16 residues. Germline V lookup: CDR1 MNHEY, CDR2 SVGAGI. V dropped 4 bases and J dropped 4 bases, with 18 bases sitting between them. CDR3 residues: CASSSPPAVGPDTQYF. Written as DNA, the CDR3 is TGTGCCAGCAGTTCCCCCCCAGCGGTGGGCCCAGATACGCAGTATTTT.

Notes on this clone: Other DNA variants within this sample encode the same CDR3. V is TRBV11-3 and J is TRBJ2-7; 8 positions match TRBD1. Trimming cost V 5 bases and J 2 bases; bases outside gene matches: 5. Germline-derived CDR1 and CDR2 are SGHNT and YENEEA. This CDR3 spans 14 amino acids. CDR3 nucleotide sequence: TGTGCCAGCAGCCCCGGGACAGGTCCCTACGAGCAGTACTTC. Protein product: CASSPGTGPYEQYF.

J is TRBJ1-5 and V is TRBV10-2; TRBD1 aligns across 10 bases. CDR1 and CDR2 from the germline V gene are WSHSY and SAAADI. The CDR3 covers 15 residues. The J segment lost 7 bases and the V segment lost 3 bases, leaving 6 bases of the junction unmatched. CDR3 DNA: TGCGCCAGCAGTGAATCCGGGACAGGGGAACAGCCCCAGCATTTT. Protein product: CASSESGTGEQPQHF.

V gene TRBV13 combines with J gene TRBJ2-1; possible D gene TRBD1, 5 bases. V lost 5 bases and J lost 15, with 14 bases in between. CDR1 PRHDT and CDR2 FYEKMQ come from the germline V gene (reference sequence). The CDR3 has 11 amino acids. CDR3 bases: TGTGCCAGCAGCCTCGGGCAGGGTCCGTTCTTC. It translates to CASSLGQGPFF.

The chain links TRBV20-1 to TRBJ1-4, with 7 bases aligning to TRBD1. V shed 5 bases, J shed 5 bases, and the junction held 8 bases outside the gene matches. Germline lookup yields CDR1 DFQATT and CDR2 SNEGSKA (reference sequence). The CDR3 is 14 residues long. CDR3 residues: CSAREGAHNEKLFF. The CDR3 DNA reads TGCAGTGCTCGGGAGGGGGCCCACAATGAAAAACTGTTTTTT.

This clone is medium-sized by share. V usage is TRBV5-1 and J usage is TRBJ1-1; a weak D match, TRBD1 (5 bases). The V gene's germline CDR1 is SGHRS and CDR2 YFSETQ. Trimming cost V 3 bases and J 7 bases, with 13 bases left between them. The CDR3 has 13 residues. In DNA form, the CDR3 reads TGCGCCAGCAGCTGGCAGGGTAGCGGTGAAGCTTTCTTT. This gives the protein CASSWQGSGEAFF.

With respect to this clone: A read error may produce the germline difference seen at one junction end. The chain joins TRBV7-1 to TRBJ2-1; 16 nucleotides match TRBD2. TRBV7-1 is sorted into the ORF group, with uncertain function. There are 19 residues in the CDR3. The CDR3 DNA follows: TGTGCCAGCAGCACGGGACTAGCGGGAGGGCCTCGTGCGGTTAATGGGCAGTTCTTC. Protein sequence: CASSTGLAGGPRAVNGQFF.

The J gene is TRBJ1-3, the V gene TRBV6-5, with 7 nucleotides matching TRBD1. CDR1 and CDR2 from the germline V gene are MNHEY and SVGAGI. After removal of 4 bases from V and 3 bases from J, the junction contained 12 bases not matched to a gene. The CDR3 contains 17 residues. In nucleotides, the CDR3 is TGTGCCAGCAGTTCTCCCCATACAGGGGCGGGTGGAAACACCATATATTTT. Its protein is CASSSPHTGAGGNTIYF.

This clone was seen repeatedly, ten times or more. V and J are TRBV5-5 and TRBJ1-2, with D unclear. The CDR3 runs to 15 residues. Germline V lookup: CDR1 SGHKS, CDR2 YYEKEE (reference sequence). Trimming left V 4 bases short and J 0 bases short, with 13 bases between. The CDR3 spells CASSAPRTSNYGYTF. The DNA for the CDR3 is TGTGCCAGCAGCGCTCCCCGGACCTCTAACTATGGCTACACCTTC.

CDR3 bases: TGTGCCAGCAGCCTCCCCCCGGGGATACACGAGCAGTACTTC. The encoded protein is CASSLPPGIHEQYF. The chain recombines TRBV5-4 with TRBJ2-7; tentative D call: TRBD2 (5 bases). V lost 4 bases and J 5 bases, leaving 16 bases between the germline ends. The germline V gene encodes CDR1 SGHNT and CDR2 YYREEE (reference sequence). The CDR3 is 14 residues long.

The chain recombines TRBV4-2 with TRBJ1-3, with a weak D call TRBD1 (5 bases). CDR3 length: 13 amino acids. Trimming left V 8 bases short and J 2 bases short, with 10 bases between. CDR1 LGHNA and CDR2 YNFKEQ come from the germline V gene. The CDR3 loop reads CASGGEAGNTIYF. DNA of the CDR3: TGTGCCAGCGGGGGTGAGGCTGGAAACACCATATATTTT.

Turning to this clone: Germline is not matched at one junction end, which may reflect a read error. The rearrangement links TRBV10-3 to TRBJ2-3, with D possibly being TRBD2 (7 bases). The germline CDR1 and CDR2 sequences are ENHRY and SYGVKD. The CDR3 totals 17 residues. The CDR3 region has the DNA TGTGACATCAGTGAGGGGGGGGGGAGAACCTCGGGAGATACGCAGTATTTT. Protein sequence: CDISEGGGRTSGDTQYF.

This sequence joins TRBV2 and TRBJ1-4; 9 bases are shared with TRBD1. Germline V CDR1 and CDR2: SNHLY, FYNNEI. V lost 7 bases and J lost 10; bases outside the gene matches: 10. The CDR3 extends over 14 amino acids. DNA for the CDR3: TGTGCCAGCACAACAGGGGGCACTCATGTAAAACTGTTTTTT. Protein sequence: CASTTGGTHVKLFF.

This clone was picked up a small number of times. This chain links TRBV6-1 with TRBJ1-2; no clear D gene. The V end lost 1 base, the J end lost 8 bases, and 14 bases lay between the germline ends. CDR3 size: 14 residues. Germline CDR1 is MNHNS and CDR2 is SASEGT. The CDR3 DNA sequence: TGTGCCAGCAGTGAAGAGGTCAGGTCGAAGGGCTACACCTTC. This sequence encodes CASSEEVRSKGYTF.

This chain joins TRBV19 and TRBJ1-1; 8 positions agree with TRBD1. V shed 3 bases and J 3 bases; nucleotides not matched to a gene: 3. CDR1 LNHDA and CDR2 SQIVND come from the germline V gene (reference sequence). The CDR3 is 14 residues long. CDR3 amino acids: CASSIGQGYTEAFF. The DNA of the CDR3 is TGTGCCAGTAGTATTGGACAGGGATACACTGAAGCTTTCTTT. Filled out from reference TRBV19 and TRBJ1-1, the complete variable domain reads DGGITQSPKYLFRKEGQNVTLSCEQNLNHDAMYWYRQDPGQGLRLIYYSQIVNDFQKGDIAEGYSVSREKKESFPLTVTSAQKNPTAFYLCASSIGQGYTEAFFGQGTRLTVV.

As for this clone: One end of the junction varies from germline; a read error may be responsible. V gene TRBV20-1 combines with J gene TRBJ1-2, with D possibly being TRBD1 (6 bases). The CDR3 runs to 16 residues. The germline gives CDR1 DFQATT, CDR2 SNEGSKA (reference sequence). The CDR3 region is CSARDLGRGIGNGYAF. CDR3 DNA: TGCAGTGCTAGAGACCTAGGGAGGGGGATCGGAAATGGCTACGCCTTC.

A note on this clone: As the CDR3 is not closed by the conserved phenylalanine or tryptophan, this likely results from a read error. The rearrangement links TRBV11-3 to TRBJ2-7; no definite D call. Germline-derived CDR1 and CDR2 are SGHNT and YENEEA. Deletions cut 2 bases from V and 5 bases from J, with 13 bases between. The CDR3 totals 14 residues. Here the CDR3 reads CASSLLHYHNEQYS. The CDR3 nucleotides are TGTGCCAGCAGCTTATTGCACTACCACAACGAGCAGTACTCC.

This chain joins TRBV11-2 and TRBJ2-7; D gene ambiguous. With 9 bases removed from V and 2 bases from J, the gap between germline ends came to 11 bases. CDR3 length equals 12 residues. Germline CDR1 SGHAT, CDR2 FQNNGV. In nucleotides, the CDR3 is TGTGCCAGTGACCACACACCCTACGAGCAGTACTTC. It specifies CASDHTPYEQYF.

There are a few counts of this clone. DNA of the CDR3: TGTGCCAGCAGTAAGCGGGGGGGCTCTTACGAGCAGTACTTC. It translates to CASSKRGGSYEQYF. The chain recombines TRBV6-1 with TRBJ2-7; TRBD2 matches at 10 bases. This CDR3 spans 14 amino acids. Germline trimming cut 5 bases from V and 4 bases from J; bases unmatched to any gene: 5. CDR1 and CDR2 from the germline V gene are MNHNS and SASEGT.

This clone was seen a handful of times. The V gene is TRBV6-2 or TRBV6-3, the J gene TRBJ2-7; D is perhaps TRBD1 (5 bases). This CDR3 is 14 amino acids long. V was clipped by 7 bases and J by 7 bases, with 20 bases between them. Germline V gene sequence: CDR1 MNHEY, CDR2 SVGEGT. This CDR3 is CASKSKNFDREQYF. CDR3 nucleotides: TGTGCCAGCAAATCCAAAAATTTCGACAGAGAGCAGTACTTC.

The rearrangement joins TRBV5-1 to TRBJ2-1; possibly TRBD1 for D (5 bases). Germline lookup yields CDR1 SGHRS and CDR2 YFSETQ. V was pared by 3 bases and J by 4 bases, with 8 bases between. The CDR3 loop spans 13 amino acids. DNA for the CDR3: TGCGCCAGCAGCTGGACACCTTACAATGAGCAGTTCTTC. It translates to CASSWTPYNEQFF.

The rearrangement uses TRBV11-2 and TRBJ2-3, with D perhaps TRBD2 (6 bases). This CDR3 is 14 amino acids long. CDR1 is SGHAT, CDR2 FQNNGV, per germline. The germline V and J ends were trimmed by 6 bases and 5 bases, with 15 bases remaining between them. This CDR3 reads CASSYSGVLDTQYF. Here the CDR3 DNA reads TGTGCCAGCAGTTACTCGGGGGTTTTAGATACGCAGTATTTT.